This TCR beta chain was obtained from a study of cytomegalovirus exposure and HLA in healthy donors. Study summary: The use of the same platform for the 95 to 150 validation repertoires and the roughly 630 first-cohort repertoires was reported by a later analysis. General study results and limits: Under in vitro conditions, a few CMV-associated chains were confirmed as specific for CMV antigens.

TCRdb keeps only in-frame clones here, not all; method: immunoSEQ multiplex PCR. The sample lists some 100,000 clones, 88% occurring once. Germline CDR1 reads MNHEY; CDR2 reads SVGAGI. This CDR3 has 14 residues. V gave up 2 bases and J gave up 5 bases; unmatched junction bases: 3. Details on this clone: As yet, its antigen is unknown.

Input material: PBMCs. This clonotype originated in a woman aged 18-29 years in good health and CMV-seronegative. V is TRBV6-5 and J is TRBJ2-7, with TRBD1 matching 10 bases. This chain's CDR3 is CASSYGTGEDEQYF. CDR3 nucleotides: TGTGCCAGCAGTTACGGGACAGGGGAGGACGAGCAGTACTTC.